The 7 T cell receptor beta chains below were found in one sample sequenced in a study of T-cell reconstitution after alpha-beta-depleted transplantation in children. Library preparation (for TCRbeta) was performed with unique molecular identifiers. TCRdb passed the PCR reads through MiXCR, listing each CDR3 protein once. The table has approximately 420,000 distinct CDR3 sequences, about a tenth seen once. Source: PBMCs from the stem cell graft donor, taken from the stem cell graft. The receptors were sampled from a human donor who donated a stem cell graft to a child with acute myeloid leukemia.

V and J are TRBV20-1 and TRBJ2-3; 13 bases fit TRBD2. This CDR3 contains 16 residues. Per germline, CDR1 DFQATT and CDR2 SNEGSKA (reference sequence). V was pared by 3 bases and J by 6 bases, with 9 bases of the junction left unmatched. The CDR3 sequence: CSARASTSGRVDTQYF. As DNA, the CDR3 is TGCAGTGCTAGGGCCTCTACTAGCGGGAGGGTGGATACGCAGTATTTT.

This clonotype was seen only a few times. The chain combines TRBV7-8 with TRBJ1-2, with TRBD1 matching over 9 bases. The CDR3 is made up of 17 amino acids. Germline V gene sequence: CDR1 SGHVS, CDR2 FQNEAQ. Germline trimming cut 3 bases from V and 0 bases from J; bases unmatched to any gene: 8. CDR3 in amino acids: CASSFKTGGTANYGYTF. CDR3 DNA sequence: TGTGCCAGCAGCTTTAAGACAGGGGGAACCGCTAACTATGGCTACACCTTC.

The chain uses TRBV10-3 and TRBJ2-5; no definite D call. CDR3 length: 12 residues. V lost 9 bases and J lost 4, with 12 bases in between. Per the germline V gene, CDR1 is ENHRY and CDR2 is SYGVKD. CDR3 protein: CAIGGPGETQYF. CDR3 DNA sequence: TGTGCCATTGGCGGACCCGGAGAGACCCAGTACTTC.

The count of this clonotype is one. The chain carries TRBV19 and TRBJ1-1, with a possible D match to TRBD1 (5 bases). CDR3 length equals 15 residues. The V end lost 4 bases, the J end lost 0 bases, and 12 bases lay between the germline ends. CDR1 is LNHDA, CDR2 SQIVND, per germline (reference sequence). CDR3 nucleotide sequence: TGTGCCAGTAGTAATTGGGTAGGGGTGAACACTGAAGCTTTCTTT. This codes for CASSNWVGVNTEAFF. The entire variable domain, with the rest obtained from reference TRBV19 and TRBJ1-1, is as follows: DGGITQSPKYLFRKEGQNVTLSCEQNLNHDAMYWYRQDPGQGLRLIYYSQIVNDFQKGDIAEGYSVSREKKESFPLTVTSAQKNPTAFYLCASSNWVGVNTEAFFGQGTRLTVV.

This clonotype was seen only a few times. The chain has TRBV9 and TRBJ2-1, with D possibly being TRBD1 or TRBD2 (5 bases each). The CDR3 extends over 15 amino acids. CDR1 is SGDLS, CDR2 YYNGEE, per germline. V gave up 3 bases and J gave up 2 bases, with 12 bases separating them. DNA of the CDR3: TGTGCCAGCAGCGACTCTAGGGGAGCCTACAATGAGCAGTTCTTC. Residues: CASSDSRGAYNEQFF.

A note on this clonotype: Mismatch with germline at one junction end may stem from a read error. The rearrangement uses TRBV7-2 and TRBJ2-5; D perhaps matches TRBD2 (7 bases). The CDR3 consists of 13 residues. In germline, CDR1 is SGHTA, CDR2 FQGNSA. This CDR3 is CASSLGGPETEYF. In nucleotides, the CDR3 is TGTGCCAGCAGCTTGGGGGGGCCGGAGACCGAGTACTTC.

The chain is built from TRBV6-2 or TRBV6-3 and TRBJ1-1; D might be TRBD1 (5 bases). The V gene's germline CDR1 is MNHEY and CDR2 SVGEGT. This CDR3 has 15 residues. Trimming took 4 bases from V and 0 from J, leaving 12 bases between them. This CDR3 reads CASSSPTAMNTEAFF. CDR3 nucleotide sequence: TGTGCCAGCAGTTCCCCGACAGCTATGAACACTGAAGCTTTCTTT.